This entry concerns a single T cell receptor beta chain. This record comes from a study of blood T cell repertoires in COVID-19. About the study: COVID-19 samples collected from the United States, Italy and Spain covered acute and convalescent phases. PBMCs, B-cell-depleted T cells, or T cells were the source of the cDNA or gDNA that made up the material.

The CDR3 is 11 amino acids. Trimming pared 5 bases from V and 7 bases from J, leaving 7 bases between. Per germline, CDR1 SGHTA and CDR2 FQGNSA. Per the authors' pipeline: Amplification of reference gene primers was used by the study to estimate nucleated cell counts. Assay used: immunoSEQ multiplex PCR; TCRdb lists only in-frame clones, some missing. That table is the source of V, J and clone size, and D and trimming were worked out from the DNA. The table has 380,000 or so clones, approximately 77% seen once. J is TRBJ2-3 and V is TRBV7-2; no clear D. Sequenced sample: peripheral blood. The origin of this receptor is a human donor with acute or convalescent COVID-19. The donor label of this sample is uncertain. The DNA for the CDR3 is TGTGCCAGCAGCCCTACTTATACGCAGTATTTT. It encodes CASSPTYTQYF.